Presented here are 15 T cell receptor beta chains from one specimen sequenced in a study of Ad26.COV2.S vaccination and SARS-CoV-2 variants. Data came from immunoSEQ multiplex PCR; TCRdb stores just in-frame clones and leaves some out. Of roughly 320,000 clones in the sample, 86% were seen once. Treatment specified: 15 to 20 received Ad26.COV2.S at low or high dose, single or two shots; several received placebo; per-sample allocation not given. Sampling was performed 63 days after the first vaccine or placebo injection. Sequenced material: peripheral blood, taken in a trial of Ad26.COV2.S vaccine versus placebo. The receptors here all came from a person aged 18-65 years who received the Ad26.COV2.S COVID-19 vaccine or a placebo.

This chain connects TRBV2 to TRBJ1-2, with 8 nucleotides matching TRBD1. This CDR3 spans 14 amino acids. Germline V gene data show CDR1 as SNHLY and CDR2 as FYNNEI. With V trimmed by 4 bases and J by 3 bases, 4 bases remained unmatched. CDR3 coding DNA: TGTGCCAGCAGTGTGGACAGGGCGGACTATGGCTACACCTTC. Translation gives CASSVDRADYGYTF.

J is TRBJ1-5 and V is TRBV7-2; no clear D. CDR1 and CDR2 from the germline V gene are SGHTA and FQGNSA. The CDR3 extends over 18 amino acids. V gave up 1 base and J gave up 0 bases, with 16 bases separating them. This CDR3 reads CASSLDGSPLYSNQPQHF. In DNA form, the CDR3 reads TGTGCCAGCAGCTTAGATGGGTCCCCCTTATATAGCAATCAGCCCCAGCATTTT.

In nucleotides, the CDR3 is TGTGCCAGCAGCTTAGGGACAGGGGAAAATGAGCAGTTCTTC. This translates into CASSLGTGENEQFF. The chain employs TRBV7-8 and TRBJ2-1, with 9 bases lining up with TRBD1. The V and J ends lost 1 base and 7 bases, in that order; junction bases with no gene match: 2. This CDR3 has 14 residues. From germline, CDR1 is SGHVS and CDR2 FQNEAQ.

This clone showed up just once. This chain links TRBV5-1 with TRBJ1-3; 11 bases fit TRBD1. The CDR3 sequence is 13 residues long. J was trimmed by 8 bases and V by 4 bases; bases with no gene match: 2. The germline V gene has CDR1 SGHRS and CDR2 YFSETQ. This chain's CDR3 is CASSRGQGDTIYF. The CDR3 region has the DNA TGCGCCAGCAGCAGGGGACAGGGGGACACCATATATTTT.

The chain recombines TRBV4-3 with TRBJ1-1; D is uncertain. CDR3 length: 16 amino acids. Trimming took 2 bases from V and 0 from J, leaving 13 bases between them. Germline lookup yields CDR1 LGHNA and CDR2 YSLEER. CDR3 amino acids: CASSQNGIAMNTEAFF. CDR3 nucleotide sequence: TGCGCCAGCAGCCAAAATGGTATAGCTATGAACACTGAAGCTTTCTTT.

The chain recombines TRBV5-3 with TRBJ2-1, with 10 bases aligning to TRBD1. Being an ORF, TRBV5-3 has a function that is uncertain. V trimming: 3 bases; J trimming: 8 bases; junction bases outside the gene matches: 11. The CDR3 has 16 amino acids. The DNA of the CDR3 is TGTGCCAGAAGCTGGGCCCGGGACAGGGGACGGTATGAGCAGTTCTTC. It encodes CARSWARDRGRYEQFF.

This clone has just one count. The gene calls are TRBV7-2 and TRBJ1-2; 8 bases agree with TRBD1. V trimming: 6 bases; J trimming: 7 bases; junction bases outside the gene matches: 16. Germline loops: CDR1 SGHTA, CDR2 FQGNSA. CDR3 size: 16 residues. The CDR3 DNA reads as TGTGCCAGCAGTCAAATCTCAGGGGGCCGTTTGGCTGGCTACACCTTC. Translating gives CASSQISGGRLAGYTF.

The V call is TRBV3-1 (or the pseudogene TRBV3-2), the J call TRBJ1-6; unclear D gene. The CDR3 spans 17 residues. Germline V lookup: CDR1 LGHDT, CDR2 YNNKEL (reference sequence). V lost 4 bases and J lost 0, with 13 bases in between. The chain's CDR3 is CASSPGWASSYNSPLHF. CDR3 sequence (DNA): TGTGCCAGCAGCCCAGGCTGGGCTAGCTCCTATAATTCACCCCTCCACTTT.

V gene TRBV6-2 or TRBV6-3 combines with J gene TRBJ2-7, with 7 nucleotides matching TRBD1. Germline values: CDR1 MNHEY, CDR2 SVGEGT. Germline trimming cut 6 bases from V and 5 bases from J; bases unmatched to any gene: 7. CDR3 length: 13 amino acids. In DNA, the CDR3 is TGTGCCAGCAGCTTCCGACAGGGTAACGAGCAGTACTTC. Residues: CASSFRQGNEQYF.

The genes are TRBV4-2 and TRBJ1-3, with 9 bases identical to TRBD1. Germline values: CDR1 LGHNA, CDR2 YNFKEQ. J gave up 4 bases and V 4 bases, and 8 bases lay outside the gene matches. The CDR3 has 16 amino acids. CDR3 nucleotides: TGTGCCAGCAGCCGACTACAGGGGGCGGGAGGAAACACCATATATTTT. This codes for CASSRLQGAGGNTIYF.

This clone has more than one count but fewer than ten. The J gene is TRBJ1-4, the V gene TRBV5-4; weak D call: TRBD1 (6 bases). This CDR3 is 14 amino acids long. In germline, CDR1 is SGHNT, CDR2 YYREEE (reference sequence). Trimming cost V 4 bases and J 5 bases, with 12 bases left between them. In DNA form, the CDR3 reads TGTGCCAGCAGCACCGGGACAAGAAATGAAAAACTGTTTTTT. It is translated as CASSTGTRNEKLFF.

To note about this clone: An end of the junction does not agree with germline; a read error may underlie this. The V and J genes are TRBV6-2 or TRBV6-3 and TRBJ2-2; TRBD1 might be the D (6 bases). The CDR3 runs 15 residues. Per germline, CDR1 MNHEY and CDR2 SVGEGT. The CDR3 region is CASSYLGADTGELFF. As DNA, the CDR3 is TGTGCCAGCAGCTACTTGGGGGCGGACACCGGGGAGCTGTTTTTT.

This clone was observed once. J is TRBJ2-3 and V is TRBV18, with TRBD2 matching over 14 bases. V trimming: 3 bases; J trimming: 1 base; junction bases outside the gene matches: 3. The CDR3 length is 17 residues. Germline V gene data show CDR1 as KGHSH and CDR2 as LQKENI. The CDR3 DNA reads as TGTGCCAGCTCACCCAGGACTAGCGGGGGGCGCACAGATACGCAGTATTTT. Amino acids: CASSPRTSGGRTDTQYF.

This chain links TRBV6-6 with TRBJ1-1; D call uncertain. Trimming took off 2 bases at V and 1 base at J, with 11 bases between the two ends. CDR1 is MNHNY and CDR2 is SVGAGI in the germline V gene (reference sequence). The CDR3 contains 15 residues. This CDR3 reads CASSYASGRNTEAFF. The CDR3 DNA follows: TGTGCCAGCAGTTACGCTTCAGGCCGGAACACTGAAGCTTTCTTT.

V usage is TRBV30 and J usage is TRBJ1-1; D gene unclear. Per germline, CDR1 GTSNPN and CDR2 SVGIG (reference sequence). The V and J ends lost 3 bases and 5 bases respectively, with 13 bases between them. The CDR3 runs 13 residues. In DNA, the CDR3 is TGTGCCTGGAGCCGGGGAAGCGGGACTGAAGCTTTCTTT. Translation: CAWSRGSGTEAFF.